What follows describes a single TCR beta chain. Antigen unknown. The sample carries other DNA sequences with the same CDR3. Cells designated naive CD8 were CD45RO-negative and were positively selected for CCR7, with terminally differentiated effector memory CD45RA+ cells excluded. Data came from immunoSEQ multiplex PCR; TCRdb stores just in-frame clones and leaves some out. Of around 1.9 million clones detected, 85% to 95% appear once; the ten largest clones hold about 1.8%. The sample comes from a study of shared clonotypes between healthy human individuals. Turning to the study itself: The cohort comprised a couple of women and a few men. Their ages spanned 18 to 49 years. General study results and limits: Non-shared clonotypes had lower generation probabilities than those shared by all four donors. It was observed that about 5% of naive CD4 clonotypes were shared across several donors. Owing to a small donor count, the genetic and exposure-history diversity represented was limited.

CDR3 size: 14 residues. V lost 4 bases and J lost 2; bases outside the gene matches: 5. Germline CDR1 reads MNHEY; CDR2 reads SMNVEV (reference sequence). Material: naive CD8+ T cells from PBMCs. The sequence derives from a man aged 18 to 29 in good health. Some clones in this sample may be carry-over from other donors' samples. The chain couples TRBV27 to TRBJ2-7; 7 positions match TRBD1. The DNA for the CDR3 is TGTGCCAGCAGTTCTCGGGACAGTGCCTACGAGCAGTACTTC. The encoded protein is CASSSRDSAYEQYF.